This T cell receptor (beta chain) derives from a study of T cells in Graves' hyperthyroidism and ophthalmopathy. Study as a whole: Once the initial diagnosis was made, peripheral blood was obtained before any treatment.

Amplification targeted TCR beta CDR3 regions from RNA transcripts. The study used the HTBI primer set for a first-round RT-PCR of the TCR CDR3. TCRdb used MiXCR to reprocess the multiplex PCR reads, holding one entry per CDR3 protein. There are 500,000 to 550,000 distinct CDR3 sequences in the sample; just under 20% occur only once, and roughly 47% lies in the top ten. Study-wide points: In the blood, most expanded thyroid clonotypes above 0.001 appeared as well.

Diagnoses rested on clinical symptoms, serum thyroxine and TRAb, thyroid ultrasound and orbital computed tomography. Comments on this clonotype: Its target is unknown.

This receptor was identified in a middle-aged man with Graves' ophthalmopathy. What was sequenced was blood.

Here the CDR3 reads CASTQRRAGGPSRNNEQFF. As DNA, the CDR3 is TGTGCCAGCACCCAAAGGAGGGCGGGAGGGCCCTCTAGGAACAATGAGCAGTTCTTC. This sequence joins TRBV28 and TRBJ2-1; 9 nucleotides agree with TRBD2. V dropped 7 bases and J dropped 5; count of bases not matched to a gene: 21. Per germline, CDR1 MDHEN and CDR2 SYDVKM. The CDR3 extends over 19 amino acids.